The sample holds a few counts of the clone carrying this T cell receptor (beta chain). Its antigen is undetermined. The sample comes from a study of vaccination and CD4 T cells after COVID-19. Indicated treatment: roughly nine-day PBMC culture with coronavirus spike peptide pools or control peptides (ViraFEST assay). Half the medium was exchanged for fresh IL-2 medium on days 3 and 7. Scientists ran DNA taken from cultured CD4+ T cells through the Oncomine TCR Beta short-read assay for sequencing. TCRdb processed the PCR reads anew with MiXCR; each CDR3 protein has one entry. The data show about 21,000 distinct CDR3 sequences, with 47% seen just once and more than 4% held by the top ten. Trimming stripped 7 bases from V and 5 bases from J, with 14 bases between. From germline, CDR1 is MDHEN and CDR2 SYDVKM. There are 13 residues in the CDR3.

The V call is TRBV28, the J call TRBJ1-2; tentative D call: TRBD1 (6 bases). The sequence came from a human donor who had recovered from COVID-19. Sequencing was performed on CD4+ T cells from blood, cultured in vitro, taken before SARS-CoV-2 vaccination. In nucleotides, the CDR3 is TGTGCCAGCAACTCGGGGGCACTATATGGCTACACCTTC. It encodes CASNSGALYGYTF.